This TCR beta chain was recorded in a study of blood T cell repertoires in COVID-19. Sequencing used immunoSEQ multiplex PCR; TCRdb keeps in-frame clones, though not all of them. Here the sample spans about 440,000 clones, 70% to 90% being singletons. The CDR3 runs 14 residues. CDR1 and CDR2 (germline): LNHDA, SQIVND (reference sequence). Trimming pared 5 bases from V and 0 bases from J, leaving 9 bases between. This rearrangement joins TRBV19 to TRBJ2-3; D may be TRBD2 (6 bases). The source is a woman in her late teens or twenties with acute COVID-19. Sequenced: PBMCs or T cells enriched from blood (not recorded which). The CDR3 nucleotides read TGTGCCAGTAGTCGGAGGGAGAGCACAGATACGCAGTATTTT. It translates to CASSRRESTDTQYF.